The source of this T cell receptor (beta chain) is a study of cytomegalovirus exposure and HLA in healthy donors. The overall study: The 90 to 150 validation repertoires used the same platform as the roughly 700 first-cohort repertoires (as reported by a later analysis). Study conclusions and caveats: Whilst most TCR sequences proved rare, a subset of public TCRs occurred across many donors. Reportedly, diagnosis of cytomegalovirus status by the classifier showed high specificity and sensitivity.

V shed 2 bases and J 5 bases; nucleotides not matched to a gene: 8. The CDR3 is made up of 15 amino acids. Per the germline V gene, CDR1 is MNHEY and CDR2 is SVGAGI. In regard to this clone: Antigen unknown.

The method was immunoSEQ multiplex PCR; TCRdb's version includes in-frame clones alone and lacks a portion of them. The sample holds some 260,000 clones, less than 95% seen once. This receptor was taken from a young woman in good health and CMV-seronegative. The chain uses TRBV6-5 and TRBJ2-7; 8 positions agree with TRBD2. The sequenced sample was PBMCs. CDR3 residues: CASSYGLASANEQYF. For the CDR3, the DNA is TGTGCCAGCAGTTACGGACTAGCATCCGCTAACGAGCAGTACTTC.